This is a list of T cell receptor beta chains from one sample in a study of CXCR3-negative and CXCR3-positive naive CD8 T cells. From its re-call of the 5' RACE reads, TCRdb lists each CDR3 protein once, without DNA. This table lists some 120,000 distinct CDR3 sequences. Sequenced material: naive CXCR3+ CD8+ T cells from blood. These receptors all stem from a human donor in good health. Some clones in this sample may be carry-over from other donors' samples. Both conserved end residues are part of each CDR3. Each record gives: V gene, J gene, CDR3 protein.

>TRBV28|TRBJ2-5
CASSTGTGASYQETQYF
>TRBV29-1|TRBJ2-1
CSVERPGHNEQFF
>TRBV7-8|TRBJ2-5
CASSLVGFGTQYF
>TRBV29-1|TRBJ2-7
CSVPTAENSYEQYF
>TRBV28|TRBJ1-2
CASSSKQGLWGYTF
>TRBV19|TRBJ2-3
CASKGYVADTQYF
>TRBV12-3/TRBV12-4|TRBJ2-7
CASSWTGGSEQYF
>TRBV6-6|TRBJ2-5
CASSYYMGTGLGETQYF
>TRBV28|TRBJ1-5
CAIGGYQPQHF
>TRBV15|TRBJ1-5
CATSGLTGANQPQHF
>TRBV12-3/TRBV12-4|TRBJ2-7
CASSYVGSYEQYF
>TRBV5-6|TRBJ1-5
CASSLGPDRENQPQHF
>TRBV5-1|TRBJ2-7
CASFIISYEQYF
>TRBV4-1|TRBJ1-5
CASSQDPRDSNQPQHF
>TRBV28|TRBJ2-3
CASSTDGGSGTDTQYF
>TRBV20-1|TRBJ2-5
CSAHITSGPQETQYF
>TRBV11-2|TRBJ2-5
CASSPTAYQETQYF
>TRBV9|TRBJ2-7
CASSEGGTYEQYF
>TRBV12-3/TRBV12-4|TRBJ1-5
CASSFAGNIQPQHF
>TRBV12-3/TRBV12-4|TRBJ2-7
CASSLRLSPYEQYF
>TRBV6-1|TRBJ2-7
CASSEGSSFEQYF
>TRBV6-2/TRBV6-3|TRBJ1-6
CASSYSDVSYNSPLHF
>TRBV6-5|TRBJ2-7
CASSPDRDSSYEQYF
>TRBV9|TRBJ2-1
CASSPRVFGDEQFF
>TRBV18|TRBJ2-7
CASSPGTSQTYEPYF
>TRBV7-2|TRBJ2-2
CASSFTARQNTGELFF
>TRBV19|TRBJ2-7
CASSYKAVYEQYF
>TRBV6-2/TRBV6-3|TRBJ2-1
CASSYTPAGGFYEQFF
>TRBV29-1|TRBJ2-7
CSVVSGPYEQYF
>TRBV7-9|TRBJ2-3
CASSWQASGDTQYF
>TRBV13|TRBJ2-5
CASSLSEGLALETQYF
>TRBV7-6|TRBJ2-1
CASSLVGANEQFF
>TRBV5-1|TRBJ2-7
CASSLIGQGPHEQYF
>TRBV7-9|TRBJ2-7
CASSLPGTAPGEQYF
>TRBV28|TRBJ2-3
CASSRGTSGSTDTQYF
>TRBV15|TRBJ2-7
CATSTLGGTGLNEQYF
>TRBV7-8|TRBJ1-1
CASSAPGGPEAFF
>TRBV6-2/TRBV6-3|TRBJ2-7
CASSHTQDVRVEQYF
>TRBV5-1|TRBJ2-7
CASSRTSGQYEQYF
>TRBV4-1|TRBJ2-3
CASSQSGGTGVTDTQYF
>TRBV28|TRBJ1-5
CASSVDRAQLVFPHF
>TRBV6-2/TRBV6-3|TRBJ2-1
CASSYDGGEQFF
>TRBV23-1|TRBJ1-1
CASSQARGGDTEAFF
>TRBV2|TRBJ2-3
CASSDPRLSTDTQYF
>TRBV15|TRBJ2-7
CATSRDSTAYEQYF
>TRBV21-1|TRBJ2-1
CASSKDTDNEQFF
>TRBV4-1|TRBJ2-7
CASSRTGGHEQYF
>TRBV28|TRBJ1-1
CASSLGRFWTEAFF